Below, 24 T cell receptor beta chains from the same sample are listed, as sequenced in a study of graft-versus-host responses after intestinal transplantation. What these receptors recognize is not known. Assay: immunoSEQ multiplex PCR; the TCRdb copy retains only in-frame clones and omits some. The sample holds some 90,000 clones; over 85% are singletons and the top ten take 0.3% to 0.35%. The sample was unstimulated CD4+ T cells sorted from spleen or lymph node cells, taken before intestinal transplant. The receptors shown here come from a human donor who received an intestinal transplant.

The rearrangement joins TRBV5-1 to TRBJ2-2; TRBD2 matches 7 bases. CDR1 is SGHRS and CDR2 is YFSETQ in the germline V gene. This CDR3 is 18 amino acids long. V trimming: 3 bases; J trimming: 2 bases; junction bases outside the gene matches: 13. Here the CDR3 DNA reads TGCGCCAGCAGCTCTCTCCCGGCGGGACTACCTAACACCGGGGAGCTGTTTTTT. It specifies CASSSLPAGLPNTGELFF. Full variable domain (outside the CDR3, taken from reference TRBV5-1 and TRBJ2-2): KAGVTQTPRYLIKTRGQQVTLSCSPISGHRSVSWYQQTPGQGLQFLFEYFSETQRNKGNFPGRFSGRQFSNSRSEMNVSTLELGDSALYLCASSSLPAGLPNTGELFFGEGSRLTVL.

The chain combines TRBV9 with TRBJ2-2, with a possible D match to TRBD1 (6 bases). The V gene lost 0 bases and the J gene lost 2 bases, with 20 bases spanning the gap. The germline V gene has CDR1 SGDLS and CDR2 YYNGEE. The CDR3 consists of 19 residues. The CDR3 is CASSVAIGGGQINTGELFF. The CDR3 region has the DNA TGTGCCAGCAGCGTAGCAATTGGAGGCGGACAGATAAACACCGGGGAGCTGTTTTTT.

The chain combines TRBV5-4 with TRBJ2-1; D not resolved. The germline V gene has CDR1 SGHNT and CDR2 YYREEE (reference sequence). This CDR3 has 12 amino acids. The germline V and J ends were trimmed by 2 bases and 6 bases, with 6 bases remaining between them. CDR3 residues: CASSFAFNEQFF. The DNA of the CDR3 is TGTGCCAGCAGCTTCGCGTTCAATGAGCAGTTCTTC.

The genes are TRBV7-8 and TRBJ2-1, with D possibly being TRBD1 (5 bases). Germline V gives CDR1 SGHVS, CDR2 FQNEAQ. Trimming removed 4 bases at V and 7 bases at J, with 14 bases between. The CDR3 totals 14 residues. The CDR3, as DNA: TGTGCCAGCAGCTCGGACACGAGGTGGAATGAGCAGTTCTTC. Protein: CASSSDTRWNEQFF.

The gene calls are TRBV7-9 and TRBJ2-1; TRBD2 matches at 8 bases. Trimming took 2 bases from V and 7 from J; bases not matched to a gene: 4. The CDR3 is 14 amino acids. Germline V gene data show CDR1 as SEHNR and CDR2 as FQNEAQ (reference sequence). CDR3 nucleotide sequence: TGTGCCAGCAGCTTACCTAGCGGGTGGAATGAGCAGTTCTTC. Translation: CASSLPSGWNEQFF.

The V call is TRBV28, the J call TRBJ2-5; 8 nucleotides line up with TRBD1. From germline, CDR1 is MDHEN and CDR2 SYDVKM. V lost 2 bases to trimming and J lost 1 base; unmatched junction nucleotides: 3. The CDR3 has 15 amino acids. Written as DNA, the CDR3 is TGTGCCAGCAGTTTAAGGCAGGGGGCCCAAGAGACCCAGTACTTC. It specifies CASSLRQGAQETQYF. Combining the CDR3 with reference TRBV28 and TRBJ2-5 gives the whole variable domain DVKVTQSSRYLVKRTGEKVFLECVQDMDHENMFWYRQDPGLGLRLIYFSYDVKMKEKGDIPEGYSVSREKKERFSLILESASTNQTSMYLCASSLRQGAQETQYFGPGTRLLVL.

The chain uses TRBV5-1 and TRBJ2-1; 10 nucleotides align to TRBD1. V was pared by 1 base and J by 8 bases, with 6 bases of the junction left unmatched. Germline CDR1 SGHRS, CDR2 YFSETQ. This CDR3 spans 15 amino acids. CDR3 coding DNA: TGCGCCAGCAGCTTGTCTGGACAGGGGGGCGATGAGCAGTTCTTC. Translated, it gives CASSLSGQGGDEQFF.

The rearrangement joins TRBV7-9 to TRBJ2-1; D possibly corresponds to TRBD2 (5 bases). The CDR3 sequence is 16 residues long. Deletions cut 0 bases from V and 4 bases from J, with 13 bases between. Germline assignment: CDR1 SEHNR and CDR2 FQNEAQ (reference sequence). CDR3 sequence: CASSLARGEGYNEQFF. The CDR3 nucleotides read TGTGCCAGCAGCTTAGCCCGGGGTGAAGGATACAATGAGCAGTTCTTC.

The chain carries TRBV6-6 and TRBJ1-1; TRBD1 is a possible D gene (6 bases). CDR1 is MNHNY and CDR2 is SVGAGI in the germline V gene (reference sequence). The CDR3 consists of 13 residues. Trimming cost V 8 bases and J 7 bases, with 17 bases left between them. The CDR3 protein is CASRDTYRGEAFF. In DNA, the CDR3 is TGTGCCAGCCGGGACACCTACCGCGGTGAAGCTTTCTTT.

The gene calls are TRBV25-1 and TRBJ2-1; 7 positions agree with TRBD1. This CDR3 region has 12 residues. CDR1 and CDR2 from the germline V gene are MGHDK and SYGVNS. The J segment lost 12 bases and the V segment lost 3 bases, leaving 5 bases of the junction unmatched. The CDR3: CASSDLRDRQFF. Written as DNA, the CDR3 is TGTGCCAGCAGTGACCTTAGGGACAGGCAGTTCTTC.

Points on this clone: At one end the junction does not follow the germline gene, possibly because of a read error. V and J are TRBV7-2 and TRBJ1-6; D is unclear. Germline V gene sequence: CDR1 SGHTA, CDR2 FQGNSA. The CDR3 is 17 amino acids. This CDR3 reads CASSLKKAASNNSPLHF. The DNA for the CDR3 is TGTGCCAGCAGCTTAAAAAAAGCGGCCTCCAATAATTCACCCCTCCACTTT. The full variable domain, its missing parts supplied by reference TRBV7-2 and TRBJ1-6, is GAGVSQSPSNKVTEKGKDVELRCDPISGHTALYWYRQSLGQGLEFLIYFQGNSAPDKSGLPSDRFSAERTGGSVSTLTIQRTQQEDSAVYLCASSLKKAASNNSPLHFGNGTRLTVT.

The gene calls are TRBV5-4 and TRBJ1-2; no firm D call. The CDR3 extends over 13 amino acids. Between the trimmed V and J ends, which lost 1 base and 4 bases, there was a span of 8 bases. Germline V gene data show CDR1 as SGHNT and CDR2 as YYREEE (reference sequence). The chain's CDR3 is CASSLREAYGYTF. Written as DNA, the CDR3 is TGTGCCAGCAGCTTGCGGGAAGCCTATGGCTACACCTTC.

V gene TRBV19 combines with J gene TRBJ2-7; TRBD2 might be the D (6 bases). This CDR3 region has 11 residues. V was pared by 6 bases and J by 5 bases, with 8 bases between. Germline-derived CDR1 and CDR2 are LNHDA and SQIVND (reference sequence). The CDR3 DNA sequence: TGTGCCAGTAGCTGGGGGGACGAGCAGTACTTC. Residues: CASSWGDEQYF.

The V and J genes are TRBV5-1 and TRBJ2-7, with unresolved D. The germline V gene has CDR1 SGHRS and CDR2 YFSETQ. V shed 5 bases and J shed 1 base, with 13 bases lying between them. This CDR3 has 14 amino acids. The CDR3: CASSQARLSYEQYF. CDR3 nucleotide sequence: TGCGCCAGCAGTCAGGCTCGGCTATCCTACGAGCAGTACTTC.

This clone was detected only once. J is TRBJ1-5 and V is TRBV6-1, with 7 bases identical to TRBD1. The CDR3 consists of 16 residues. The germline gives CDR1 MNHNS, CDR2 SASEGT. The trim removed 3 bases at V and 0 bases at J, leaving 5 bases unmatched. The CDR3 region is CASSEMGQYSNQPQHF. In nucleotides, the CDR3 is TGTGCCAGCAGTGAGATGGGACAGTATAGCAATCAGCCCCAGCATTTT.

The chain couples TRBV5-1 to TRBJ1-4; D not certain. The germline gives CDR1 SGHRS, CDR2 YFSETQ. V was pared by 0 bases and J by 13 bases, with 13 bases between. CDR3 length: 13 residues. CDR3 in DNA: TGCGCCAGCAGCTTGGATACCAAAGATCCACTGTTTTTT. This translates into CASSLDTKDPLFF.

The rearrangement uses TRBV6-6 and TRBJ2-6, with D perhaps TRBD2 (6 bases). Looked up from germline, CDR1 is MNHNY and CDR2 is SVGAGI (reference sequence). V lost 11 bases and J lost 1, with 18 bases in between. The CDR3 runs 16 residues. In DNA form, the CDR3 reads TGTGCCGTCAAACTGGGGGGTGGGTCTGGGGCCAACGTCCTGACTTTC. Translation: CAVKLGGGSGANVLTF.

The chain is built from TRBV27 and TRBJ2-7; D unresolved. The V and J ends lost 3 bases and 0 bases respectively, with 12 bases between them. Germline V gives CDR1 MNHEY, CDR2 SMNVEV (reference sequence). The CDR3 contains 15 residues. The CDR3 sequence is CASSFVGHRSYEQYF. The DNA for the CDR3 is TGTGCCAGCAGTTTCGTCGGTCACCGCTCCTACGAGCAGTACTTC.

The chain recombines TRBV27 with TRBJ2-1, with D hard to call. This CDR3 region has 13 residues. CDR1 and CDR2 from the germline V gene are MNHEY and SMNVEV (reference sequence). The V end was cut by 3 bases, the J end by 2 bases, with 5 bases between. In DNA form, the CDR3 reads TGTGCCAGCAGTTTCAAGGCCTACAATGAGCAGTTCTTC. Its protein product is CASSFKAYNEQFF.

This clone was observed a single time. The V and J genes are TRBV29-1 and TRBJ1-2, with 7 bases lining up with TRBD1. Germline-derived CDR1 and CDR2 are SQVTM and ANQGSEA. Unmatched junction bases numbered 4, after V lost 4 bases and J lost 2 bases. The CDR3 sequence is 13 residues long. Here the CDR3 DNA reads TGCAGCGTTGGACAGGGTCTGAACTATGGCTACACCTTC. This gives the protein CSVGQGLNYGYTF.

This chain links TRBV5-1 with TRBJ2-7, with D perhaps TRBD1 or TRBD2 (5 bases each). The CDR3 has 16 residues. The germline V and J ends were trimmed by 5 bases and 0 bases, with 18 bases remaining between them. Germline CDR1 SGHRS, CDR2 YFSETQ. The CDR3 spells CASRSFGRGASYEQYF. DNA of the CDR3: TGCGCCAGCAGGTCCTTCGGTCGGGGCGCCTCCTACGAGCAGTACTTC.

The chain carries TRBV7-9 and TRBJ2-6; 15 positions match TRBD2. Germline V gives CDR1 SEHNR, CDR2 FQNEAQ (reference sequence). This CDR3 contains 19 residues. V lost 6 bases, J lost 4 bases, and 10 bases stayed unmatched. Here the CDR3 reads CASRYSGTSGRFGANVLTF. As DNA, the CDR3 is TGTGCCAGCAGATACTCCGGGACTAGCGGGAGGTTCGGGGCCAACGTCCTGACTTTC.

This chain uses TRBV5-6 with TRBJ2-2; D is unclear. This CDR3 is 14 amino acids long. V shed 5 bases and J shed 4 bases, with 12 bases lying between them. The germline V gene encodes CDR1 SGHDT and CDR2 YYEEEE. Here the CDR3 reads CASRLGVSTGELFF. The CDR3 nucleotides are TGTGCCAGCAGATTAGGAGTTTCCACCGGGGAGCTGTTTTTT.

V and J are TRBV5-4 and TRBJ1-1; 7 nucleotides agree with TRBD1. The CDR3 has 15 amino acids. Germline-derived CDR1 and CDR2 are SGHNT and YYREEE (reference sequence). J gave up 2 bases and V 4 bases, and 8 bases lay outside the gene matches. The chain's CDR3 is CASSALGTANTEAFF. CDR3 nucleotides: TGTGCCAGCAGCGCTCTAGGGACAGCTAACACTGAAGCTTTCTTT.